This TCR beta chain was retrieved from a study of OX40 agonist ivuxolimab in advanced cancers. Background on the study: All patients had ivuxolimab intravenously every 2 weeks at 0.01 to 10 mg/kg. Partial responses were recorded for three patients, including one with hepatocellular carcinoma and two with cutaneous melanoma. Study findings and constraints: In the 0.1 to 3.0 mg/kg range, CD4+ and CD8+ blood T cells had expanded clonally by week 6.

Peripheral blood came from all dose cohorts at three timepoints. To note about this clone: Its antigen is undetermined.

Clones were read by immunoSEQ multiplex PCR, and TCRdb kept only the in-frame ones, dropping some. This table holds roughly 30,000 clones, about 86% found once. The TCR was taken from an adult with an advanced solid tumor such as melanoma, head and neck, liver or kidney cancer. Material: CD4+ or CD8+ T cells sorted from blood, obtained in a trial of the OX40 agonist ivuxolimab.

CDR3 sequence (DNA): TGTGCCAGCAGCTTCCCCGTCAATGAGCAGTTCTTC. Its protein is CASSFPVNEQFF. The chain uses TRBV5-8 and TRBJ2-1, with D unresolved. Trimming took off 2 bases at V and 6 bases at J, with 6 bases between the two ends. The CDR3 loop spans 12 amino acids. Germline V CDR1 and CDR2: SGHTS, YDEGEE.